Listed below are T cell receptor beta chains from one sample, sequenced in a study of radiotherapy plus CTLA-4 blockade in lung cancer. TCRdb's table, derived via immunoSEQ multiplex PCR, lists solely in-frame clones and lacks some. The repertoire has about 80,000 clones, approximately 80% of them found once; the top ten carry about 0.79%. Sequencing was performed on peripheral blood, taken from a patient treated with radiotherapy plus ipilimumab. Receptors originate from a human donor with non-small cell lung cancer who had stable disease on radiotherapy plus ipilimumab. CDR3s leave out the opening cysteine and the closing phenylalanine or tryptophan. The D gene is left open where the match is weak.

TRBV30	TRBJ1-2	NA	AWKAVPNYGYT
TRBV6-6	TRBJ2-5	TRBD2	ASSGGGLETQY
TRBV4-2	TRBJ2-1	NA	ASSPRIGQEGNEQF
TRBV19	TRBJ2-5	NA	ASRGGETQY
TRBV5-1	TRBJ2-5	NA	ASSRDHQETQY
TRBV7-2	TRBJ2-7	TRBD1	ASSFQGARNEQY
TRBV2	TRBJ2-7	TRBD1	ASSEPGTGTVDEQY
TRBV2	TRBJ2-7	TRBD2	ASSDASGSYEQY
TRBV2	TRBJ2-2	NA	ASITGGVAGELF
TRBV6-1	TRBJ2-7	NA	ASRPHPPTYEQY
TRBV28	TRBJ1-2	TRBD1	ASRPHGGGLRGYT
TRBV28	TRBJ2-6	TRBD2	ASSPGGGRVVSGANVLT
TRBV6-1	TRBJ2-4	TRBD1	ASSDKTGGKNIQY
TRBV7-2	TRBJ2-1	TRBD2	ASSRTSGSGYNEQF
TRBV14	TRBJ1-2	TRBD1	ASSQVGQGYGYT
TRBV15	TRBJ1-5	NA	ATSSRIGYQPQH
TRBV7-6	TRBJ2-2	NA	ASSLAQGMNTGELF
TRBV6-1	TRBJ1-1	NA	ASSENLDNTEAF
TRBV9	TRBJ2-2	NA	ASSRDGAGTGELF
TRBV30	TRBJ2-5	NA	AWSGGPQETQY
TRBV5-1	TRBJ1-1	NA	ASSWDNPNTEAF
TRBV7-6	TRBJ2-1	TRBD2	ASSLVASGGGEQF
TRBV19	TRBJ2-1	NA	ATQRRALRSYNEQF
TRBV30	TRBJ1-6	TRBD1	AWSVDRGTSYNSPLH